The 15 T cell receptor beta chains below were found in one sample sequenced in a study of T cell repertoires in cytomegalovirus infection (dated by TCRdb to between 2017 and 2020). These receptors' targets are unknown. Reading the label with the study, this specimen's treatment or condition is: in vitro stimulation with specific CMV peptide epitopes to enrich CMV-specific T cells. Sequenced using an Illumina HiSeq 1500. The public reads were reanalyzed by TCRdb: fastp trimming at Q25, MiXCR alignment, in-frame beta chains only. Merged by CDR3 protein, the rows form single entries marked with the most common genes and DNA. Recorded for this sample are about 310,000 distinct CDR3 sequences; roughly 25% of them occurred a single time. The ten biggest clones cover 13% of the sample. Sequenced material: cultured PBMCs, taken from culture after CMV antigen stimulation. These receptors all come from a human donor in good health (CMV status not recorded). Some clones in this sample may be carry-over from other donors' samples.

This clonotype was seen only a few times. J is TRBJ1-1 and V is TRBV19; D may be TRBD1 (5 bases). V shed 5 bases and J shed 6 bases, with 25 bases lying between them. The CDR3 is 17 residues long. Germline CDR1 LNHDA, CDR2 SQIVND (reference sequence). The CDR3 sequence: CASSLLGSRTIRSEAFF. DNA for the CDR3: TGTGCCAGTAGTCTCTTAGGGTCCCGGACAATAAGGTCTGAAGCTTTCTTT.

The count of this clonotype is one. The V gene is TRBV4-3, the J gene TRBJ2-1, with TRBD2 identical over 12 bases. V lost 3 bases, J lost 9 bases, and 3 bases stayed unmatched. Germline-derived CDR1 and CDR2 are LGHNA and YSLEER. The CDR3 spans 14 residues. The CDR3 here is CASSQTSGSSEQFF. CDR3 bases: TGCGCCAGCAGCCAGACTAGCGGGAGTAGTGAGCAGTTCTTC.

V gene TRBV4-3 combines with J gene TRBJ1-3, with D uncertain. Germline V gene lookup returns CDR1 LGHNA and CDR2 YSLEER. This CDR3 is built from 13 residues. Trimming cost V 4 bases and J 4 bases, with 8 bases left between them. Written as DNA, the CDR3 is TGCGCCAGCAGCCCATCACAGGGAAACACCATATATTTT. The encoded protein is CASSPSQGNTIYF.

This clonotype has a handful of counts. J is TRBJ2-4 and V is TRBV4-3; maybe TRBD2 (6 bases). There are 16 residues in the CDR3. Germline values: CDR1 LGHNA, CDR2 YSLEER. Trimming cost V 0 bases and J 1 base, with 10 bases left between them. This chain's CDR3 is CASSQETSLAKNIQYF. CDR3 bases: TGCGCCAGCAGCCAAGAAACTAGCCTTGCCAAAAACATTCAGTACTTC.

This clonotype appeared many times. The chain has TRBV6-6 and TRBJ2-5; weak D call: TRBD1 (5 bases). The germline CDR1 and CDR2 sequences are MNHNY and SVGAGI (reference sequence). Trimming cost V 2 bases and J 2 bases, with 12 bases left between them. There are 15 residues in the CDR3. This CDR3 reads CASSYLGHPQETQYF. The CDR3 DNA reads as TGTGCCAGCAGTTACCTCGGACATCCGCAAGAGACCCAGTACTTC.

The chain links TRBV10-2 to TRBJ2-3; 8 bases line up with TRBD2. With 6 bases clipped from V and 3 bases from J, the junction kept 8 bases outside the gene matches. Looked up from germline, CDR1 is WSHSY and CDR2 is SAAADI. The CDR3 is 15 amino acids. The CDR3 loop is CASRFGASGTDTQYF. The DNA of the CDR3 is TGCGCCAGCAGGTTCGGGGCTAGCGGGACAGATACGCAGTATTTT.

This chain uses TRBV6-5 with TRBJ2-1, with 14 bases fitting TRBD2. The V segment lost 2 bases and the J segment 4 bases; nucleotides outside the gene matches: 1. CDR1 and CDR2 from the germline V gene are MNHEY and SVGAGI. This CDR3 comprises 16 residues. The CDR3: CASSYRTSGRYNEQFF. The CDR3 DNA reads TGTGCCAGCAGTTACCGGACTAGCGGGAGGTACAATGAGCAGTTCTTC.

V usage is TRBV7-9 and J usage is TRBJ2-2; the match to TRBD2 covers 10 bases. CDR3 size: 16 residues. V trimming: 3 bases; J trimming: 5 bases; junction bases outside the gene matches: 6. The germline gives CDR1 SEHNR, CDR2 FQNEAQ (reference sequence). The CDR3, as DNA: TGTGCCAGCAGCTTGCCTAGCGGGAGCCGAACCGGGGAGCTGTTTTTT. Amino acid sequence: CASSLPSGSRTGELFF.

There are a few counts of this clonotype. The V call is TRBV28, the J call TRBJ1-2; no reliable D call. The CDR3 runs to 14 residues. Germline CDR1 is MDHEN and CDR2 is SYDVKM. Trimming stripped 2 bases from V and 2 bases from J, with 9 bases between. The CDR3 nucleotides read TGTGCCAGCAGTTTACTCCGGATAAACTATGGCTACACCTTC. Encoded protein: CASSLLRINYGYTF.

This clonotype was detected many times. The V and J genes are TRBV7-8 and TRBJ2-5, with D uncertain. The CDR3 totals 15 residues. Germline V gene lookup returns CDR1 SGHVS and CDR2 FQNEAQ. Trimming left V 3 bases short and J 4 bases short, with 15 bases between. The CDR3 sequence: CASSFRLGFRETQYF. The CDR3 DNA reads TGTGCCAGCAGCTTCAGACTTGGGTTTCGAGAGACCCAGTACTTC.

The CDR3 protein is CASSYRGRQSLDTQYF. In nucleotides, the CDR3 is TGTGCCAGCAGCTACCGAGGACGGCAAAGCCTAGATACGCAGTATTTT. The chain links TRBV11-2 to TRBJ2-3; D is uncertain. The CDR3 is 16 residues long. V dropped 4 bases and J dropped 5 bases, with 19 bases sitting between them. Germline V lookup: CDR1 SGHAT, CDR2 FQNNGV.

The chain has TRBV28 and TRBJ2-6, with D tentatively TRBD1 (6 bases). Trimming left V 2 bases short and J 4 bases short, with 21 bases between. Germline values: CDR1 MDHEN, CDR2 SYDVKM. This CDR3 spans 19 amino acids. CDR3 region: CASSLLFSEQGTGANVLTF. As DNA, the CDR3 is TGTGCCAGCAGTTTACTCTTCTCGGAGCAGGGGACAGGGGCCAACGTCCTGACTTTC. Supplemented by reference TRBV28 and TRBJ2-6, the full variable domain reads DVKVTQSSRYLVKRTGEKVFLECVQDMDHENMFWYRQDPGLGLRLIYFSYDVKMKEKGDIPEGYSVSREKKERFSLILESASTNQTSMYLCASSLLFSEQGTGANVLTFGAGSRLTVL.

This clonotype was recorded at least ten times. The chain is built from TRBV7-2 and TRBJ2-7; 8 positions match TRBD2. The CDR3 covers 17 residues. The germline V gene has CDR1 SGHTA and CDR2 FQGNSA. Germline trimming cut 1 base from V and 2 bases from J; bases unmatched to any gene: 10. The CDR3 coding sequence is TGTGCCAGCAGCTTAGAAAGGGGGGGAGCGGGAGCCTACGAGCAGTACTTC. It encodes CASSLERGGAGAYEQYF.

This clonotype turned up a few times. The V call is TRBV20-1, the J call TRBJ1-2, with D uncertain. The CDR3 totals 16 residues. Trimming removed 0 bases from V and 8 bases from J, with 22 bases in between. Per germline, CDR1 DFQATT and CDR2 SNEGSKA (reference sequence). The CDR3 reads CSARDPGGAPRSGYTF. The CDR3 DNA is TGCAGTGCTAGAGATCCGGGCGGTGCGCCCCGGTCGGGCTACACCTTC.

This clonotype was observed many times. The chain employs TRBV12-3 or TRBV12-4 and TRBJ2-7; TRBD2 agrees at 8 bases. The CDR3 runs 14 residues. J gave up 2 bases and V 6 bases, and 6 bases lay outside the gene matches. CDR3: CASSLASGPYEQYV. CDR3 sequence (DNA): TGTGCCAGCAGCCTTGCTAGCGGGCCCTACGAGCAGTACGTC.